This TCR beta chain was found in a study of high-grade serous ovarian cancer treatment subgroups. Study at large: Samples averaged approximately 14,000 reads and approximately 7,000 unique TCR beta rearrangements. General study points: Higher neoantigen levels went with greater TCR clonal relatedness. Repertoire analysis covered CDR3 alone, not CDR1 or CDR2. These tumor repertoires lack spatial information from bulk sequencing.

Tumor samples were obtained before definitive surgery or chemotherapy. CDR3 length equals 23 residues. V shed 1 base, J shed 3 bases, and the junction held 26 bases outside the gene matches. The table came from immunoSEQ multiplex PCR; TCRdb's copy has only in-frame clones and leaves some out. In the table there are 7,600 or so clones, around 80% of which are singletons. About this clone itself: What it recognizes is unknown.

The chain uses TRBV23-1 and TRBJ2-7; 11 bases are shared with TRBD2. TRBV23-1 is annotated as an ORF whose role is uncertain. The sequenced material came from tumor tissue. The receptor was derived from a human donor with high-grade serous ovarian cancer. CDR3 sequence reads: CASSQWEWDRGLAVPKGDYEQYF. The CDR3 region has the DNA TGCGCCAGCAGTCAATGGGAATGGGATCGGGGACTAGCGGTTCCTAAGGGTGACTACGAGCAGTACTTC.